Sequencing of this T cell receptor (beta chain) was carried out in a study of blood T cell repertoires in COVID-19. About the research overall: Both acute and convalescent COVID-19 samples were obtained from the United States, Italy and Spain.

Some clones are missing from TCRdb's copy, which holds only in-frame ones; the method was immunoSEQ multiplex PCR. Among about 480,000 clones listed, roughly 90% were seen once. With 1 base removed from V and 0 bases from J, the gap between germline ends came to 7 bases. The germline gives CDR1 KGHSH, CDR2 LQKENI. CDR3 length: 15 residues. This study enrolled people aged roughly 18 to 89 from about two dozen US geographic areas. This receptor was taken from a woman aged 40 to 50 who had recovered from COVID-19. What was sequenced was PBMCs or T cells enriched from blood (not recorded which). V and J are TRBV18 and TRBJ1-5; D may be TRBD1 (5 bases). CDR3 residues: CASSPQGHSNQPQHF. The CDR3 coding sequence is TGTGCCAGCTCACCACAAGGACATAGCAATCAGCCCCAGCATTTT.